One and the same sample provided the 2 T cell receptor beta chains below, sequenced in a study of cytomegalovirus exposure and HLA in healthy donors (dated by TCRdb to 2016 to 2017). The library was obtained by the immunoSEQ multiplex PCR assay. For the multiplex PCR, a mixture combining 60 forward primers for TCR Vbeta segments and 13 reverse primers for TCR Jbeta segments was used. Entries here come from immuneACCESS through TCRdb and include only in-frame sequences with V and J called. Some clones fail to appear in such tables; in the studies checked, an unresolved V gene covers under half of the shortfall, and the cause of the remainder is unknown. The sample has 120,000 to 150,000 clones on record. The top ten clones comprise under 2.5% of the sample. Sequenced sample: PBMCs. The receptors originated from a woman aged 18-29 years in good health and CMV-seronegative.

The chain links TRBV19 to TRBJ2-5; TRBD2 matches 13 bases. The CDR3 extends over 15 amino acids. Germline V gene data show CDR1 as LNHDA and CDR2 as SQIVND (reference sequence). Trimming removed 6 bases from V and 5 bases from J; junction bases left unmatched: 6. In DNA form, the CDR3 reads TGTGCCAGTAGCGGACTAGCGGGAGTCGCTGAGACCCAGTACTTC. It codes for CASSGLAGVAETQYF.

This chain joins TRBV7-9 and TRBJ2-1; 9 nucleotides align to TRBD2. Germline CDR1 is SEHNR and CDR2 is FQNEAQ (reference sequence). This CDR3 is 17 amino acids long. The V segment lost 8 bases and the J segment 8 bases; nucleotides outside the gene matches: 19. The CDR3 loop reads CASGRGVREGLRDEQFF. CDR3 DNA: TGTGCCAGCGGAAGGGGGGTGCGGGAGGGCCTAAGGGATGAGCAGTTCTTC.